This T cell receptor beta chain came from a study of blood T cells in healthy people across ages. A sample-barcoded 5' primer and a J-beta primer mix were used in a second PCR of roughly 7 to 11 cycles. One entry per CDR3 protein, called by TCRdb with MiXCR from the 5' RACE reads. The data show roughly 1,800,000 distinct CDR3 sequences, with around half seen just once and about 2.1% held by the top ten. This clonotype appeared a few times. Its specificity is not known. Researchers isolated at least 7 million PBMCs per sample. The authors extracted at least 6 micrograms of total RNA per sample. The V end lost 3 bases, the J end lost 7 bases, and 10 bases lay between the germline ends. The germline CDR1 and CDR2 sequences are SGHNT and YENEEA. CDR3 size: 13 residues. General study findings and limits: A roughly linear age-dependent decrease characterized TCR beta diversity per million T cells. Diversity was higher, and naive CD4+ cells more numerous, in long-lived donors than in aged donors.

The sequenced material came from blood. This clonotype originated in a woman aged 40 to 50 in good health. The genes are TRBV11-3 and TRBJ2-1; D possibly corresponds to TRBD1 (6 bases). CDR3 sequence: CASSFDDRNEQFF. The DNA for the CDR3 is TGTGCCAGCAGCTTCGACGACAGGAATGAGCAGTTCTTC.